These 17 T cell receptor beta chains originate from one sample sequenced in a study of identifying expanded T cells in peripheral blood. Using immunoSEQ multiplex PCR, the repertoire was profiled, and TCRdb retains in-frame clones only, with some absent. This sample has roughly 100,000 clones; roughly 88% occur once, and the top ten carry 12% to 15%. Specimen: blood. These receptors came from a person between 18 and 75 years old in good health.

The chain has TRBV5-1 and TRBJ2-1, with D possibly called TRBD1 or TRBD2 (6 bases each). Germline V gene sequence: CDR1 SGHRS, CDR2 YFSETQ. The length of the CDR3 is 14 residues. Trimming left V 4 bases short and J 8 bases short, with 16 bases between. CDR3 protein: CASSPGGLGDEQFF. The CDR3 coding sequence is TGCGCCAGCAGCCCCGGGGGCTTGGGTGATGAGCAGTTCTTC.

This chain links TRBV27 with TRBJ2-2; TRBD1 aligns across 10 bases. This CDR3 is 14 amino acids long. V was pared by 5 bases and J by 5 bases, with 2 bases of the junction left unmatched. The germline CDR1 and CDR2 sequences are MNHEY and SMNVEV (reference sequence). CDR3 coding DNA: TGTGCCAGCAGTCGGGACAGGGGAACCGGGGAGCTGTTTTTT. This codes for CASSRDRGTGELFF.

This chain joins TRBV30 and TRBJ1-2; D perhaps matches TRBD1 (5 bases). Trimming left V 2 bases short and J 4 bases short, with 17 bases between. The germline gives CDR1 GTSNPN, CDR2 SVGIG (reference sequence). The CDR3 covers 15 residues. The CDR3 DNA reads as TGTGCCTGGAGTCAGCCAGCCACAGGTAGCTATGGCTACACCTTC. This encodes CAWSQPATGSYGYTF.

This clone was observed a single time. The genes are TRBV11-2 and TRBJ2-3, with D unclear. The CDR3 extends over 14 amino acids. V lost 6 bases to trimming and J lost 1 base, with 11 bases between them. The germline V gene has CDR1 SGHAT and CDR2 FQNNGV. CDR3 DNA: TGTGCCAGCAGTCGGGTGGATGGCACAGATACGCAGTATTTT. It specifies CASSRVDGTDTQYF.

The rearrangement uses TRBV29-1 and TRBJ2-3; 8 bases are a match to TRBD2. CDR3 length: 13 residues. Per the germline V gene, CDR1 is SQVTM and CDR2 is ANQGSEA. Trimming removed 4 bases from V and 3 bases from J; junction bases left unmatched: 3. The CDR3 protein is CSVGSGGTDTQYF. The DNA for the CDR3 is TGCAGCGTTGGAAGCGGGGGTACAGATACGCAGTATTTT.

This clone was seen once. V and J are TRBV6-4 and TRBJ2-3; no firm D call. Germline V gives CDR1 MRHNA, CDR2 SNTAGT. The CDR3 length is 14 residues. V was trimmed by 3 bases and J by 2 bases, leaving 9 bases between them. CDR3 sequence reads: CASSEWPVTDTQYF. The DNA of the CDR3 is TGTGCCAGCAGTGAGTGGCCTGTCACAGATACGCAGTATTTT.

The chain is built from TRBV6-5 and TRBJ2-7; tentative D call: TRBD2 (6 bases). V lost 7 bases and J 6 bases, leaving 16 bases between the germline ends. The CDR3 runs to 13 residues. From germline, CDR1 is MNHEY and CDR2 SVGAGI. CDR3 sequence: CASTPGGTGEQYF. In nucleotides, the CDR3 is TGTGCCAGCACCCCTGGCGGGACGGGCGAGCAGTACTTC.

V is TRBV2 and J is TRBJ1-3, with D possibly being TRBD1 (5 bases). This CDR3 is built from 12 residues. V was clipped by 10 bases and J by 4 bases, with 11 bases between them. Germline CDR1 reads SNHLY; CDR2 reads FYNNEI. This CDR3 reads CATFREGNTIYF. The CDR3 DNA follows: TGTGCCACCTTCAGGGAGGGAAACACCATATATTTT.

The V gene is TRBV25-1, the J gene TRBJ2-3; a weak D match, TRBD2 (5 bases). Trimming removed 3 bases from V and 5 bases from J, with 12 bases in between. Germline V gives CDR1 MGHDK, CDR2 SYGVNS. The CDR3 sequence is 14 residues long. This CDR3 is CASSEPLRGDTQYF. The CDR3 DNA reads as TGTGCCAGCAGTGAGCCACTTCGGGGAGATACGCAGTATTTT.

The chain joins TRBV18 to TRBJ2-1; D possibly corresponds to TRBD2 (5 bases). CDR3 size: 15 residues. Germline CDR1 reads KGHSH; CDR2 reads LQKENI. The V end lost 0 bases, the J end lost 5 bases, and 11 bases lay between the germline ends. For the CDR3, the DNA is TGTGCCAGCTCACCACCCGGAGGTAGAGACAATGAGCAGTTCTTC. It specifies CASSPPGGRDNEQFF.

In DNA form, the CDR3 reads TGCGCCAGCAGCTCGGGACAGATCCTCTACGAGCAGTACTTC. Translated, it gives CASSSGQILYEQYF. The rearrangement uses TRBV5-1 and TRBJ2-7; 7 nucleotides line up with TRBD1. The CDR3 length is 14 residues. Germline V CDR1 and CDR2: SGHRS, YFSETQ. With 3 bases clipped from V and 3 bases from J, the junction kept 6 bases outside the gene matches.

A word on this clone: The junction departs from the called germline gene at one end, perhaps through a read error. This sequence joins TRBV5-1 and TRBJ1-1, with D maybe TRBD1 (5 bases). CDR3 length equals 14 residues. The V gene's germline CDR1 is SGHRS and CDR2 YFSETQ. The CDR3 nucleotides read TGCGCCAGCAGCCCTTACGGGGGAAGTACTGAAGCTTCCTTT. Encoded protein: CASSPYGGSTEASF.

The rearrangement links TRBV28 to TRBJ2-7, with TRBD1 identical over 7 bases. J was trimmed by 5 bases and V by 9 bases; bases with no gene match: 10. The germline V gene has CDR1 MDHEN and CDR2 SYDVKM. The CDR3 is made up of 13 amino acids. The CDR3 DNA reads as TGTGCCAGTAACGAAGGGGGCCAGGACGAGCAGTACTTC. Translation: CASNEGGQDEQYF.

The gene calls are TRBV4-2 and TRBJ2-7; D may be TRBD1 or TRBD2 (6 bases each). Per the germline V gene, CDR1 is LGHNA and CDR2 is YNFKEQ. V lost 2 bases to trimming and J lost 3 bases, with 11 bases between them. The CDR3 is 14 amino acids. This chain's CDR3 is CASSQSQGGYEQYF. CDR3 coding DNA: TGTGCCAGCAGCCAATCACAGGGAGGCTACGAGCAGTACTTC.

V is TRBV19 and J is TRBJ1-3, with D tentatively TRBD1 (5 bases). Trimming took off 6 bases at V and 4 bases at J, with 13 bases between the two ends. Germline V gene data show CDR1 as LNHDA and CDR2 as SQIVND (reference sequence). The CDR3 runs 14 residues. CDR3 DNA sequence: TGTGCCAGTAGCCAGGCAGGGTTCGGAAACACCATATATTTT. It encodes CASSQAGFGNTIYF.

V and J are TRBV4-3 and TRBJ2-1; TRBD2 is a possible D gene (6 bases). The CDR3 runs to 14 residues. Trimming removed 5 bases at V and 3 bases at J, with 11 bases between. Germline CDR1 and CDR2: LGHNA and YSLEER. The CDR3 sequence is CASSGGTLYNEQFF. The CDR3 DNA reads as TGCGCCAGCAGCGGCGGGACCCTCTACAATGAGCAGTTCTTC.

J is TRBJ1-2 and V is TRBV30; D perhaps matches TRBD1 (6 bases). The CDR3 has 13 amino acids. Trimming took off 0 bases at V and 4 bases at J, with 9 bases between the two ends. From germline, CDR1 is GTSNPN and CDR2 SVGIG (reference sequence). The CDR3, as DNA: TGTGCCTGGAGTGTAACAGGGTCCTATGGCTACACCTTC. As protein: CAWSVTGSYGYTF.